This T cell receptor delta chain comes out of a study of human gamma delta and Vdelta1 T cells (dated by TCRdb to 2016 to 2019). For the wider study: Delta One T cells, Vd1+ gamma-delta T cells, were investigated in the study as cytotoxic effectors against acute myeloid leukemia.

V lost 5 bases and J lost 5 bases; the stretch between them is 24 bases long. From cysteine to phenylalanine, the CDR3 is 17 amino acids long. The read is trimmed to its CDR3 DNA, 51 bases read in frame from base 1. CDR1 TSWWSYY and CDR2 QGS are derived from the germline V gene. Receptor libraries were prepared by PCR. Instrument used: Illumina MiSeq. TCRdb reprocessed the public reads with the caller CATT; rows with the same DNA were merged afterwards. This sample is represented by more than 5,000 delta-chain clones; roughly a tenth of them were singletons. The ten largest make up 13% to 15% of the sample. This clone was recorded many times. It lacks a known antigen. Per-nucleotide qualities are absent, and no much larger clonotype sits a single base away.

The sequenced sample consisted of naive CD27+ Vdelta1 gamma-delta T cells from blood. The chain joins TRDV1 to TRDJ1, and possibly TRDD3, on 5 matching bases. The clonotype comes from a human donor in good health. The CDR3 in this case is CALGFRVRARDEDKLIF. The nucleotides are TGTGCTCTTGGGTTCCGAGTACGTGCCCGGGATGAAGATAAACTCATCTTT.